These 18 T cell receptor beta chains were sequenced from one sample in a study of molecular identifiers for immune sequencing clone quantification (dated by TCRdb to 2016 to 2019). Library construction relied on PCR. Sequencing was carried out with a NextSeq 500. Using fastp at Q25 and MiXCR, TCRdb reprocessed the public reads and kept productive beta chains. Rows merge per CDR3 protein into single entries with the most common DNA and genes. This sample lists 79,000 or so distinct CDR3 sequences; approximately 25% were detected once. The ten largest clones add up to around 0.77% of the sample. Material: naive CD8+ T cells from blood, with Jurkat cell RNA spiked in. Taken with the paper, the label for cell subset or site translates to: FACS-sorted CD8+CD4-CCR7+CD45RA+ naive T cells. The receptor set was obtained from a human donor in good health. Some libraries in this study had Jurkat cell RNA spiked in.

The rearrangement uses TRBV5-5 and TRBJ2-1, with 8 bases that match TRBD2. CDR1 is SGHKS and CDR2 is YYEKEE in the germline V gene (reference sequence). CDR3 length: 15 residues. The V segment lost 4 bases and the J segment 2 bases; nucleotides outside the gene matches: 5. DNA of the CDR3: TGTGCCAGCAGCCCACTAGCGGCGACCTACAATGAGCAGTTCTTC. It codes for CASSPLAATYNEQFF.

This chain connects TRBV7-6 to TRBJ1-1; D possibly corresponds to TRBD1 (6 bases). V was shortened by 1 base and J by 4 bases, with 13 bases between the two germline ends. Germline V gives CDR1 SGHVS, CDR2 FNYEAQ. The CDR3 is 15 residues long. In DNA form, the CDR3 reads TGTGCCAGCAGCTTAGAGGCAGGGGCCGGCACTGAAGCTTTCTTT. It translates to CASSLEAGAGTEAFF. The full variable domain, completed using reference TRBV7-6 and TRBJ1-1, is GAGVSQSPRYKVTKRGQDVALRCDPISGHVSLYWYRQALGQGPEFLTYFNYEAQQDKSGLPNDRFSAERPEGSISTLTIQRTEQRDSAMYRCASSLEAGAGTEAFFGQGTRLTVV.

This clonotype showed up many times. This chain connects TRBV28 to TRBJ2-5; 7 bases line up with TRBD1. The germline CDR1 and CDR2 sequences are MDHEN and SYDVKM. This CDR3 has 14 amino acids. With V trimmed by 1 base and J by 3 bases, 2 bases remained unmatched. This CDR3 reads CASSLSGGEETQYF. DNA of the CDR3: TGTGCCAGCAGTTTATCAGGGGGTGAAGAGACCCAGTACTTC.

This clonotype has a handful of counts. The V and J genes are TRBV6-2 or TRBV6-3 and TRBJ1-1; D gene ambiguous. Trimming removed 8 bases at V and 0 bases at J, with 10 bases between. The CDR3 is made up of 13 amino acids. The V gene's germline CDR1 is MNHEY and CDR2 SVGEGT. CDR3 residues: CASQIAMNTEAFF. The CDR3 DNA reads as TGTGCCAGCCAGATAGCTATGAACACTGAAGCTTTCTTT.

This clonotype was seen repeatedly, ten times or more. The chain carries TRBV11-2 and TRBJ2-7; 7 bases agree with TRBD1. CDR3 size: 14 residues. Germline V CDR1 and CDR2: SGHAT, FQNNGV. Unmatched junction bases numbered 7, after V lost 5 bases and J lost 3 bases. The CDR3 DNA follows: TGTGCCAGCAGCCAACCGGGACAGAACTACGAGCAGTACTTC. Translating gives CASSQPGQNYEQYF.

J is TRBJ1-1 and V is TRBV2; a weak D match, TRBD1 (5 bases). In germline, CDR1 is SNHLY, CDR2 FYNNEI. The CDR3 has 14 residues. V lost 0 bases and J lost 4, with 9 bases in between. In DNA, the CDR3 is TGTGCCAGCAGTGAAGCACGTGGGGGCACTGAAGCTTTCTTT. Its translation: CASSEARGGTEAFF.

The sample holds a few counts of this clonotype. This chain joins TRBV20-1 and TRBJ2-7; D possibly corresponds to TRBD1 (6 bases). V was trimmed by 1 base and J by 3 bases, leaving 16 bases between them. The CDR3 contains 15 residues. In germline, CDR1 is DFQATT, CDR2 SNEGSKA (reference sequence). The CDR3 is CSARGGQQEDYEQYF. CDR3 sequence (DNA): TGCAGTGCTAGAGGGGGACAACAGGAGGACTACGAGCAGTACTTC.

This clonotype was counted ten times or more. The chain joins TRBV10-3 to TRBJ1-1; no reliable D call. Per the germline V gene, CDR1 is ENHRY and CDR2 is SYGVKD. The CDR3 extends over 16 amino acids. The V gene lost 1 base and the J gene lost 1 base, with 13 bases spanning the gap. CDR3 residues: CAISELSAKGNTEAFF. The CDR3 bases are TGTGCCATCAGTGAGTTGAGTGCTAAAGGGAACACTGAAGCTTTCTTT.

Notes on this clonotype: A much larger clone differs from this one at a single base, so this may be a read error. The gene calls are TRBV7-9 and TRBJ1-5, with D perhaps matching TRBD1 (6 bases). The CDR3 is made up of 15 amino acids. Germline CDR1 is SEHNR and CDR2 is FQNEAQ (reference sequence). The CDR3 is CASSSPGGDNPPQHF. For the CDR3, the DNA is TGTGCCAGCAGTTCCCCGGGAGGGGACAATCCGCCCCAGCATTTT.

This clonotype was seen a handful of times. CDR3 region: CASRFTGGANGYTF. The CDR3 nucleotides are TGTGCCAGCAGATTTACAGGGGGCGCGAATGGCTACACCTTC. The V call is TRBV12-3 or TRBV12-4, the J call TRBJ1-2; TRBD1 agrees at 9 bases. V shed 6 bases and J 6 bases; nucleotides not matched to a gene: 8. This CDR3 is 14 amino acids long.

CDR3 nucleotide sequence: TGTGCCAGCAGCGCACCGGACGGAGCAGATACGCAGTATTTT. Protein product: CASSAPDGADTQYF. The chain combines TRBV9 with TRBJ2-3; D not resolved. The V end was cut by 3 bases, the J end by 4 bases, with 12 bases between. CDR3 length: 14 amino acids. Germline V gives CDR1 SGDLS, CDR2 YYNGEE.

This clonotype was detected ten times or more. The chain recombines TRBV7-9 with TRBJ2-3; D may be TRBD1 (6 bases). This CDR3 has 13 residues. The V gene lost 10 bases and the J gene lost 4 bases, with 15 bases spanning the gap. Germline CDR1 and CDR2: SEHNR and FQNEAQ (reference sequence). CDR3: CATTLEGADTQYF. CDR3 bases: TGTGCCACCACCTTAGAGGGGGCAGATACGCAGTATTTT. Based on the CDR3 plus reference TRBV7-9 and TRBJ2-3, the full variable domain is DTGVSQNPRHKITKRGQNVTFRCDPISEHNRLYWYRQTLGQGPEFLTYFQNEAQLEKSRLLSDRFSAERPKGSFSTLEIQRTEQGDSAMYLCATTLEGADTQYFGPGTRLTVL.

For this clonotype: A much larger clone lies one base from this, so it may be a read error. The chain is built from TRBV6-5 and TRBJ1-5; D uncertain. This CDR3 has 12 residues. Germline values: CDR1 MNHEY, CDR2 SVGAGI. CDR3: CANSGRQGPQHF. The CDR3 region has the DNA TGTGCCAACAGTGGTAGACAAGGGCCCCAGCATTTT.

There are many counts of this clonotype. The V and J genes are TRBV18 and TRBJ2-3; D gene ambiguous. The CDR3 is made up of 15 amino acids. Trimming took 0 bases from V and 3 from J, leaving 10 bases between them. Germline V lookup: CDR1 KGHSH, CDR2 LQKENI. The CDR3 region is CASSPPGKRTDTQYF. The CDR3 DNA is TGTGCCAGCTCACCACCGGGAAAGAGGACAGATACGCAGTATTTT. Using reference TRBV18 and TRBJ2-3 for the parts outside the CDR3, the full variable domain is NAGVMQNPRHLVRRRGQEARLRCSPMKGHSHVYWYRQLPEEGLKFMVYLQKENIIDESGMPKERFSAEFPKEGPSILRIQQVVRGDSAAYFCASSPPGKRTDTQYFGPGTRLTVL.

With regard to this clonotype: The junction departs from germline at one end; a sequencing error may be responsible. J is TRBJ2-1 and V is TRBV27; 13 bases are shared with TRBD2. CDR3 length: 17 residues. Per the germline V gene, CDR1 is MNHEY and CDR2 is SMNVEV (reference sequence). The CDR3 spells CVSSIPPGLAGPNEQFF. For the CDR3, the DNA is TGTGTCAGCAGTATCCCCCCGGGACTAGCGGGACCCAATGAGCAGTTCTTC.

The table lists this clonotype with a few counts. The rearrangement links TRBV18 to TRBJ1-1; D unresolved. The length of the CDR3 is 14 residues. The V and J ends lost 3 bases and 0 bases respectively, with 8 bases between them. CDR1 KGHSH and CDR2 LQKENI come from the germline V gene. The CDR3 region is CASSPKGMNTEAFF. In DNA, the CDR3 is TGTGCCAGCTCACCGAAGGGCATGAACACTGAAGCTTTCTTT. Combining the CDR3 with reference TRBV18 and TRBJ1-1 gives the whole variable domain NAGVMQNPRHLVRRRGQEARLRCSPMKGHSHVYWYRQLPEEGLKFMVYLQKENIIDESGMPKERFSAEFPKEGPSILRIQQVVRGDSAAYFCASSPKGMNTEAFFGQGTRLTVV.

This clonotype turned up a few times. This chain links TRBV7-9 with TRBJ1-6, with unresolved D. The CDR3 totals 17 residues. The germline gives CDR1 SEHNR, CDR2 FQNEAQ (reference sequence). V lost 1 base and J lost 0, with 10 bases in between. CDR3 bases: TGTGCCAGCAGCTTAGGTCGTCGGAGCTCCTATAATTCACCCCTCCACTTT. It specifies CASSLGRRSSYNSPLHF.

Note on this clonotype: One junction end disagrees with the germline gene, perhaps due to a read error. The chain employs TRBV5-4 and TRBJ1-1, with D maybe TRBD1 (5 bases). In germline, CDR1 is SGHNT, CDR2 YYREEE (reference sequence). This CDR3 comprises 13 residues. The DNA for the CDR3 is TGTGCCAGCAGCTGGGAGGGGAACGCTGAAGCTTTCTTT. Its translation: CASSWEGNAEAFF.